This T cell receptor (beta chain) was retrieved from a study of response to subunit inactivated influenza vaccine. Regarding the study as a whole: Few new T cells, the authors suggested, are recruited by each seasonal influenza vaccination.

Germline CDR1 and CDR2: SGHRS and YFSETQ. The V end was cut by 5 bases, the J end by 4 bases, with 14 bases between. The CDR3 spans 14 residues. MiXCR was run by TCRdb on the RT-PCR reads, yielding one entry per CDR3 protein. In the table there are approximately 500,000 distinct CDR3 sequences, less than 15% of which are singletons. Note on this clonotype: Its antigen is as yet unknown.

This rearrangement joins TRBV5-1 to TRBJ2-3; possible D gene TRBD2, 5 bases. The starting material was PBMCs from blood, obtained about 11 days after vaccination. This sequence originates from a man aged 50 or older who received an inactivated influenza vaccine. The CDR3 reads CASRGLVASDTQYF. CDR3 in DNA: TGCGCCAGCAGAGGGTTGGTAGCGTCAGATACGCAGTATTTT.